A single sample is the source of the 10 T cell receptor beta chains below, sequenced in a study of radiotherapy plus CTLA-4 blockade in lung cancer. The method was immunoSEQ multiplex PCR; TCRdb's version includes in-frame clones alone and lacks a portion of them. The table records over 85,000 clones, about four fifths of them present only once. The specimen was peripheral blood, collected from a patient treated with radiotherapy plus ipilimumab. The receptors here all came from a human donor with non-small cell lung cancer who had a partial response to radiotherapy plus ipilimumab. Some clones in this sample may be carry-over from other donors' samples.

The chain uses TRBV28 and TRBJ2-5; 7 positions match TRBD2. J was trimmed by 7 bases and V by 5 bases; bases with no gene match: 13. Germline V gene lookup returns CDR1 MDHEN and CDR2 SYDVKM. The CDR3 sequence is 15 residues long. The CDR3 nucleotides read TGTGCCAGCAGTCTAAGAACGGGGCCGGGGGGGACCCAGTACTTC. The encoded protein is CASSLRTGPGGTQYF.

The rearrangement links TRBV15 to TRBJ2-1; 9 nucleotides align to TRBD1. Trimming took 0 bases from V and 6 from J; bases not matched to a gene: 3. Germline V lookup: CDR1 LNHNV, CDR2 YYDKDF (reference sequence). This CDR3 comprises 15 residues. The CDR3 spells CATSREGTGLNEQFF. CDR3 nucleotides: TGTGCCACCAGCAGAGAAGGGACAGGGCTCAATGAGCAGTTCTTC.

This rearrangement joins TRBV29-1 to TRBJ1-1; 11 bases are shared with TRBD1. V lost 6 bases and J lost 4; bases outside the gene matches: 4. This CDR3 comprises 13 residues. The germline V gene has CDR1 SQVTM and CDR2 ANQGSEA. The CDR3 bases are TGCAGCGTCAGGACAGGGGGCGTCACTGAAGCTTTCTTT. It specifies CSVRTGGVTEAFF.

The chain combines TRBV20-1 with TRBJ1-2; a possible D gene is TRBD1 (5 bases). The CDR3 runs 11 residues. Germline loops: CDR1 DFQATT, CDR2 SNEGSKA (reference sequence). The DNA for the CDR3 is TGCTCCATAAACCGCGACAGAGGCTACACCTTC. It yields the protein CSINRDRGYTF.

The chain is built from TRBV5-1 and TRBJ2-1; 8 bases agree with TRBD1. Looked up from germline, CDR1 is SGHRS and CDR2 is YFSETQ. The CDR3 consists of 14 residues. The J segment lost 3 bases and the V segment lost 2 bases, leaving 1 base of the junction unmatched. The CDR3 is CASSFGTGYNEQFF. DNA of the CDR3: TGCGCCAGCAGCTTTGGGACAGGCTACAATGAGCAGTTCTTC.

The CDR3 DNA reads as TGTGCCAGCAGCTCCTACGGGGGGAGTACTGGAAACACCATATATTTT. Protein sequence: CASSSYGGSTGNTIYF. The chain is built from TRBV7-8 and TRBJ1-3; possibly TRBD1 for D (5 bases). The V gene lost 4 bases and the J gene lost 2 bases, with 15 bases spanning the gap. Germline values: CDR1 SGHVS, CDR2 FQNEAQ. The CDR3 totals 16 residues.

The V and J genes are TRBV27 and TRBJ2-2; the D gene is possibly TRBD1 (5 bases). This CDR3 region has 14 residues. Germline CDR1 MNHEY, CDR2 SMNVEV (reference sequence). Deletions cut 4 bases from V and 6 bases from J, with 12 bases between. The CDR3 loop is CASSSQGTSGELFF. The CDR3 coding sequence is TGTGCCAGCAGTTCGCAGGGTACCTCCGGGGAGCTGTTTTTT.

The CDR3 DNA reads as TGTGCCAGCACGGGGAACACAGATACGCAGTATTTT. This encodes CASTGNTDTQYF. This sequence joins TRBV2 and TRBJ2-3, with D perhaps TRBD2 (5 bases). Germline CDR1 SNHLY, CDR2 FYNNEI. Trimming cost V 7 bases and J 2 bases, with 7 bases left between them. CDR3 length: 12 amino acids.

The V call is TRBV14, the J call TRBJ2-2, with D possibly being TRBD2 (6 bases). The CDR3 has 16 amino acids. Trimming left V 3 bases short and J 0 bases short, with 11 bases between. Germline V gene sequence: CDR1 SGHDN, CDR2 FVKESK. In nucleotides, the CDR3 is TGTGCCAGCAGCCACATGGACTACCCGAACACCGGGGAGCTGTTTTTT. Amino acids: CASSHMDYPNTGELFF.

The gene calls are TRBV18 and TRBJ2-1; a weak D match, TRBD2 (5 bases). With 4 bases removed from V and 6 bases from J, the gap between germline ends came to 16 bases. CDR1 and CDR2 from the germline V gene are KGHSH and LQKENI. The length of the CDR3 is 15 residues. This chain's CDR3 is CASSLIADLSNEQFF. Here the CDR3 DNA reads TGTGCCAGCTCACTCATCGCGGACTTATCCAATGAGCAGTTCTTC.